Sequencing of this T cell receptor beta chain was carried out in a study of cytomegalovirus exposure and HLA in healthy donors. The CDR3 sequence is 15 residues long. Looked up from germline, CDR1 is SGHRS and CDR2 is YFSETQ. V shed 2 bases, J shed 5 bases, and the junction held 7 bases outside the gene matches. Overall study findings and caveats: Cytomegalovirus association was assigned to 170 or so TCR beta chains. First-cohort TCR clusters tended to co-occur in the 130 or so validation repertoires, a later analysis found. The CMV antigen specificity of three CMV-associated chains was confirmed through in vitro analysis.

About this clone: The antigen is unknown.

TCRdb keeps only in-frame clones here, not all; method: immunoSEQ multiplex PCR. The data show approximately 140,000 clones, 80% to 90% seen once. What was sequenced was PBMCs. The V gene is TRBV5-1, the J gene TRBJ1-5; 7 bases are shared with TRBD1. The TCR originated in a woman in her late teens or twenties in good health and CMV-seropositive. CDR3 sequence: CASSFSWQGDQPQHF. The CDR3 DNA follows: TGCGCCAGCAGCTTCTCGTGGCAGGGGGATCAGCCCCAGCATTTT. Full variable domain (rest looked up from reference TRBV5-1 and TRBJ1-5): KAGVTQTPRYLIKTRGQQVTLSCSPISGHRSVSWYQQTPGQGLQFLFEYFSETQRNKGNFPGRFSGRQFSNSRSEMNVSTLELGDSALYLCASSFSWQGDQPQHFGDGTRLSIL.